Each of the 15 T cell receptor beta chains below was sequenced from the same sample in a study of a mutant IDH1 vaccine in newly diagnosed glioma. Using immunoSEQ multiplex PCR, the repertoire was profiled, and TCRdb retains in-frame clones only, with some absent. The sample includes tens of thousands of clones, under 90% of them seen just once. Time point meaning: baseline, week 1 (first vaccination visit). Stated treatment: pre-vaccination baseline after standard-of-care therapy. The material was PBMCs, obtained from a glioma patient treated with radiotherapy, temozolomide or both. These receptors were obtained from a woman aged 50 to 60 with glioma.

The chain has TRBV6-6 and TRBJ1-5, with unresolved D. V was shortened by 2 bases and J by 3 bases, with 8 bases between the two germline ends. The germline gives CDR1 MNHNY, CDR2 SVGAGI (reference sequence). The CDR3 contains 14 residues. This CDR3 is CASSYPESNQPQHF. The CDR3 coding sequence is TGTGCCAGCAGTTACCCAGAGTCCAATCAGCCCCAGCATTTT.

This clone was detected once. The chain couples TRBV6-4 to TRBJ2-1, with 9 bases aligning to TRBD2. With V trimmed by 8 bases and J by 6 bases, 14 bases remained unmatched. The CDR3 is 16 residues long. Per germline, CDR1 MRHNA and CDR2 SNTAGT. The CDR3 nucleotides read TGTGCCAGCGCCGTTGATTCCGGGACTAGCTCCAATGAGCAGTTCTTC. It is translated as CASAVDSGTSSNEQFF.

The chain is built from TRBV18 and TRBJ1-2, with no clear D. Between the trimmed V and J ends, which lost 2 bases and 2 bases, there was a span of 9 bases. CDR3 length: 14 amino acids. Germline CDR1 reads KGHSH; CDR2 reads LQKENI. The CDR3 protein is CASSPAGRNYGYTF. In DNA, the CDR3 is TGTGCCAGCTCACCAGCGGGAAGAAACTATGGCTACACCTTC.

This chain connects TRBV11-3 to TRBJ1-1; no reliable D call. CDR3 length equals 15 residues. Germline V gene lookup returns CDR1 SGHNT and CDR2 YENEEA. Trimming took 5 bases from V and 0 from J, leaving 13 bases between them. The CDR3 is CASSPQDGLNTEAFF. CDR3 sequence (DNA): TGTGCCAGCAGCCCCCAGGACGGATTGAACACTGAAGCTTTCTTT. Combining the CDR3 with reference TRBV11-3 and TRBJ1-1 gives the whole variable domain EAGVVQSPRYKIIEKKQPVAFWCNPISGHNTLYWYLQNLGQGPELLIRYENEEAVDDSQLPKDRFSAERLKGVDSTLKIQPAELGDSAVYLCASSPQDGLNTEAFFGQGTRLTVV.

This clone was found a few times. The genes are TRBV7-6 and TRBJ1-6, with unresolved D. V was clipped by 1 base and J by 7 bases, with 8 bases between them. CDR1 is SGHVS, CDR2 FNYEAQ, per germline. The CDR3 spans 14 residues. Written as DNA, the CDR3 is TGTGCCAGCAGCTTAGACACAGCAAATTCACCCCTCCACTTT. It yields the protein CASSLDTANSPLHF.

The rearrangement uses TRBV25-1 and TRBJ1-1; D perhaps matches TRBD1 (5 bases). Germline CDR1 and CDR2: MGHDK and SYGVNS. Trimming removed 0 bases at V and 4 bases at J, with 9 bases between. CDR3 length: 14 amino acids. Here the CDR3 DNA reads TGTGCCAGCAGTGAATATTTCGGGGGCACTGAAGCTTTCTTT. This gives the protein CASSEYFGGTEAFF.

This rearrangement joins TRBV7-9 to TRBJ1-1, with D possibly matching TRBD1 (5 bases). Germline CDR1 and CDR2: SEHNR and FQNEAQ (reference sequence). This CDR3 comprises 14 residues. The V end lost 3 bases, the J end lost 0 bases, and 8 bases lay between the germline ends. The CDR3, as DNA: TGTGCCAGCAGCTTGGGGGATTTGAACACTGAAGCTTTCTTT. Residues: CASSLGDLNTEAFF.

This chain uses TRBV2 with TRBJ1-6, with 8 bases aligning to TRBD1. The CDR3 runs to 13 residues. The trim removed 5 bases at V and 9 bases at J, leaving 3 bases unmatched. Germline assignment: CDR1 SNHLY and CDR2 FYNNEI. CDR3 sequence (DNA): TGTGCCAGCAGTCGGACAGGGACTTCACCCCTCCACTTT. The encoded protein is CASSRTGTSPLHF.

This clone was seen once. V usage is TRBV27 and J usage is TRBJ1-2; perhaps TRBD1 as D (6 bases). The germline gives CDR1 MNHEY, CDR2 SMNVEV (reference sequence). The CDR3 has 16 amino acids. V shed 2 bases and J shed 4 bases, with 17 bases lying between them. DNA of the CDR3: TGTGCCAGCAGTTTAAGCCGCAGGGGTGCTGTCTATGGCTACACCTTC. Protein: CASSLSRRGAVYGYTF.

The chain has TRBV5-4 and TRBJ2-3, with D perhaps assigned TRBD1 or TRBD2 (5 bases each). V was trimmed by 4 bases and J by 0 bases, leaving 12 bases between them. In germline, CDR1 is SGHNT, CDR2 YYREEE (reference sequence). The CDR3 is made up of 15 amino acids. The CDR3 sequence: CASSRGAGSTDTQYF. Here the CDR3 DNA reads TGTGCCAGCAGCCGAGGGGCCGGTAGCACAGATACGCAGTATTTT. The whole variable domain, filled in from reference TRBV5-4 and TRBJ2-3, reads ETGVTQSPTHLIKTRGQQVTLRCSSQSGHNTVSWYQQALGQGPQFIFQYYREEENGRGNFPPRFSGLQFPNYSSELNVNALELDDSALYLCASSRGAGSTDTQYFGPGTRLTVL.

The chain has TRBV30 and TRBJ1-5, with D perhaps matching TRBD1 (5 bases). This CDR3 has 15 amino acids. V was cut by 2 bases and J by 2 bases, with 13 bases left in between. Per germline, CDR1 GTSNPN and CDR2 SVGIG (reference sequence). The CDR3 DNA reads as TGTGCCTGGAGTTCCCCGGGACCGGGCAATCAGCCCCAGCATTTT. Residues: CAWSSPGPGNQPQHF.

This chain uses TRBV4-3 with TRBJ2-6; no definite D call. This CDR3 has 15 residues. Between the trimmed V and J ends, which lost 4 bases and 0 bases, there was a span of 7 bases. The germline V gene encodes CDR1 LGHNA and CDR2 YSLEER. CDR3 residues: CASSPRNSGANVLTF. The CDR3 region has the DNA TGCGCCAGCAGCCCACGGAACTCTGGGGCCAACGTCCTGACTTTC.

V and J are TRBV5-1 and TRBJ1-6; D possibly corresponds to TRBD1 (5 bases). The V end lost 6 bases, the J end lost 6 bases, and 13 bases lay between the germline ends. The CDR3 is made up of 14 amino acids. Germline V gives CDR1 SGHRS, CDR2 YFSETQ. This CDR3 is CASKGESGNSPLHF. In DNA form, the CDR3 reads TGCGCCAGCAAAGGGGAATCGGGTAATTCACCCCTCCACTTT.

The chain combines TRBV7-6 with TRBJ1-1; weak D call: TRBD1 (5 bases). V lost 4 bases to trimming and J lost 5 bases, with 11 bases between them. The CDR3 totals 13 residues. In germline, CDR1 is SGHVS, CDR2 FNYEAQ. The CDR3 coding sequence is TGTGCCAGCAGCTCCGGGACCTCTACTGAAGCTTTCTTT. Translation: CASSSGTSTEAFF.

The DNA for the CDR3 is TGTGCCAGTAGTAACCGGGCTCAGCCCCAGCATTTT. Its protein product is CASSNRAQPQHF. The V call is TRBV19, the J call TRBJ1-5; D ambiguous. Germline V gene data show CDR1 as LNHDA and CDR2 as SQIVND (reference sequence). This CDR3 has 12 amino acids. The ends were cut back, 4 bases at V and 6 bases at J, with 7 bases in the middle.